Listed below are T cell receptor beta chains from one sample, sequenced in a study of cytomegalovirus exposure and HLA in healthy donors. Profiled with immunoSEQ multiplex PCR; TCRdb holds only in-frame clones, not every one. The sample has 120,000 or so clones; 80% are singletons. The sequencing sample was made of PBMCs. These TCRs come from a man aged 40-55 years in good health and CMV-seronegative. Each CDR3 is given with its conserved first and last residue. The order of the fields is J gene, V gene, clone size, CDR3 protein. Size is omitted from some rows. Given values are once, few, many or a class for expanded clones.

TRBJ2-3	TRBV5-8	-	CASAPGLEVDTQYF
TRBJ2-3	TRBV2	-	CASKADSSTDTQYF
TRBJ2-5	TRBV29-1	-	CSAAGSRRETQYF
TRBJ1-5	TRBV28	-	CASSAPGTGGYQPQHF
TRBJ2-7	TRBV30	-	CACYTPGGSYEQYF
TRBJ1-1	TRBV6-5	few	CASSPGQSPAFF
TRBJ1-5	TRBV30	-	CAWSRDSGVNQPQHF
TRBJ1-2	TRBV19	-	CASRNRDTLYGYTF
TRBJ1-1	TRBV5-6	few	CASSYPGTGFAAFF
TRBJ2-5	TRBV6-1	-	CARAAGERETQYF
TRBJ1-2	TRBV7-9	-	CASSLDQGANGYTF
TRBJ2-6	TRBV27	few	CASSPGGSGANVLTF
TRBJ2-1	TRBV2	-	CASRLAGGEQFF
TRBJ2-5	TRBV7-9	-	CASSFSTSGETQYF
TRBJ2-1	TRBV2	-	CASSDLAGYNEQFF
TRBJ1-6	TRBV14	-	CASSPFGGGDGYSPLHF
TRBJ2-7	TRBV30	-	CAWSPWDRVTYEQYF
TRBJ2-7	TRBV5-1	-	CASSSDPEAYEQYF
TRBJ2-3	TRBV5-1	-	CASSPGPSGSTDTQYF
TRBJ2-7	TRBV6-5	-	CASRPPGSREQYF
TRBJ2-5	TRBV4-1	once	CASSQRTSGGIETQYF
TRBJ2-7	TRBV27	few	CASSFTPRVGQYF
TRBJ1-4	TRBV30	-	CAWRIPGANEKLFF
TRBJ1-1	TRBV5-1	-	CASTLQSIHTEAFF
TRBJ2-2	TRBV19	-	CASRTGVNTGELFF
TRBJ2-1	TRBV7-2	-	CASRAGVSSYNEQFF
TRBJ2-7	TRBV28	-	CASSLTSGTYEQYF
TRBJ2-1	TRBV27	-	CASRAGNPYNEQFF
TRBJ2-5	TRBV7-8	-	CASSLGLAYSQETQYF
TRBJ1-1	TRBV5-8	-	CASSFPGGGEAFF
TRBJ2-2	TRBV6-5	-	CATRDRVDGELFF
TRBJ2-5	TRBV29-1	-	CSVGQGAQKTQYF
TRBJ2-1	TRBV10-3	-	CAISGGYGTSGYNEQFF
TRBJ1-1	TRBV30	-	CAWTSDRGDTEAFF
TRBJ2-7	TRBV7-2	few	CASSLRYEQYF
-	TRBV4-2	once	CASSPASSYEQYF
TRBJ2-3	TRBV6-5	-	CASRLAGASDTQYF
TRBJ2-3	TRBV30	-	CAWSVGSGGGTDTQYF
TRBJ2-2	TRBV2	-	CASRVGGNTGELFF
TRBJ1-1	TRBV7-2	-	CASSLAGANTEAFF
TRBJ2-1	TRBV2	few	CATARDIGGNEQFF
TRBJ2-5	TRBV2	once	CASRWGEETQYF
TRBJ2-5	TRBV29-1	once	CSASQGGVETQYF
TRBJ2-6	TRBV5-4	-	CASIPGQISGANVLTF
TRBJ1-2	TRBV5-1	-	CASSDPGQGIQGYTF
TRBJ2-7	TRBV28	-	CASSFTSGGELYEQYF
TRBJ1-4	TRBV7-6	-	CASSPPGQGASNEKLFF
TRBJ1-2	TRBV28	-	CASSLGGYGYTF
TRBJ2-7	TRBV10-2	-	CASSEGQNYEQYF
TRBJ2-1	TRBV6-1	few	CASSLAGGPYNEQFF
TRBJ2-1	TRBV9	-	CASSVGRLAEMVNEQFF